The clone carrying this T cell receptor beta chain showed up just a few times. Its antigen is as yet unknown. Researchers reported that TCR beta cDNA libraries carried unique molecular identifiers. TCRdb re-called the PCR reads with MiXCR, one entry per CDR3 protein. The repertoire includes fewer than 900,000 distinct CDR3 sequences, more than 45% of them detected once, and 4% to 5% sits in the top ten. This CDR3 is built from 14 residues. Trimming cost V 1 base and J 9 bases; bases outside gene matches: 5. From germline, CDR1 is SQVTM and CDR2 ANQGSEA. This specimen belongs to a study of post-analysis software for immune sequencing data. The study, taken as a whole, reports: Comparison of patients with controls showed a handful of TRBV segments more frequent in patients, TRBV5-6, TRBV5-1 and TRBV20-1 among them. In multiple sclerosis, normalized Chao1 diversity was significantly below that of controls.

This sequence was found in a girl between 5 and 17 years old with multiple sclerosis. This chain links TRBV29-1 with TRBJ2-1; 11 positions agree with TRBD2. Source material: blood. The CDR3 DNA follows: TGCAGCGTTGAAGTTCTAGCGGGAGGATCTGAGCAGTTCTTC. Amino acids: CSVEVLAGGSEQFF.